This TCR beta chain emerged from a study of blood T cell repertoires in COVID-19. Study details: Acute and convalescent COVID-19 specimens originated in the United States, Italy and Spain. The analysed material was cDNA or gDNA that came from T cells, B-cell-depleted T cells, or PBMCs.

The trim removed 0 bases at V and 10 bases at J, leaving 12 bases unmatched. This CDR3 has 16 residues. The germline CDR1 and CDR2 sequences are LGHDT and YNNKEL (reference sequence). Some clones are missing from TCRdb's copy, which holds only in-frame ones; the method was immunoSEQ multiplex PCR. The sample has about 220,000 clones, roughly 90% seen once. The chain links TRBV3-1 (or the pseudogene TRBV3-2) to TRBJ2-1, with 7 nucleotides matching TRBD2. The receptor was derived from a man in his forties with active or convalescent COVID-19. Sequences were obtained from peripheral blood. This CDR3 is CASSQDEGGRLREQFF. In DNA form, the CDR3 reads TGTGCCAGCAGCCAAGATGAAGGCGGGAGACTTAGGGAGCAGTTCTTC.